These 27 T cell receptor beta chains were sequenced from one sample in a study of T cells in Graves' hyperthyroidism and ophthalmopathy. The investigators amplified TCR beta CDR3 regions from RNA transcripts. HTBI primers were employed in a first-round RT-PCR of the TCR CDR3. TCRdb re-called the multiplex PCR reads through MiXCR, storing one row per CDR3 protein. The table lists hundreds of thousands of distinct CDR3 sequences, approximately 44% of them singletons. The sample comprised peripheral blood or thyroid tissue (not recorded which). The receptors stem from a woman aged 18 to 35 with Graves' hyperthyroidism.

V usage is TRBV12-3 or TRBV12-4 and J usage is TRBJ2-2; no clear D. The CDR3 has 13 amino acids. V lost 7 bases and J 3 bases, leaving 9 bases between the germline ends. CDR3 sequence: CASTVTHTGELFF. CDR3 in DNA: TGTGCCAGCACGGTTACACACACCGGGGAGCTGTTTTTT.

This clonotype has only a few counts. A junction boundary mismatches the germline segment, possibly from a read error. CDR3 residues: CASSRPQNSPLHF. For the CDR3, the DNA is TGCGCCAGCAGCCGACCACAGAATTCACCCCTCCACTTT. This chain links TRBV9 with TRBJ1-6, with D hard to call. The CDR3 extends over 13 amino acids. Germline assignment: CDR1 SGDLS and CDR2 YYNGEE.

This clonotype was seen repeatedly, ten times or more. The chain links TRBV19 to TRBJ2-6, with 10 bases identical to TRBD2. The CDR3 is 19 amino acids. Per germline, CDR1 LNHDA and CDR2 SQIVND (reference sequence). V gave up 7 bases and J gave up 4 bases; unmatched junction bases: 16. CDR3 residues: CASTPSALAGVSGANVLTF. CDR3 nucleotide sequence: TGTGCCAGTACCCCATCAGCCCTAGCGGGAGTATCCGGGGCCAACGTCCTGACTTTC.

The chain employs TRBV19 and TRBJ2-2; TRBD1 aligns across 11 bases. Trimming removed 9 bases from V and 4 bases from J; junction bases left unmatched: 7. This CDR3 is 15 amino acids long. From germline, CDR1 is LNHDA and CDR2 SQIVND (reference sequence). Here the CDR3 reads CASSIGTGGTGELFF. In DNA form, the CDR3 reads TGTGCCAGCAGCATCGGGACAGGGGGCACCGGGGAGCTGTTTTTT.

In its sample, this clonotype was seen a few times. One junction end does not reproduce the germline sequence, and a read error may be involved. The chain employs TRBV6-2 or TRBV6-3 and TRBJ1-1, with unresolved D. The V gene's germline CDR1 is MNHEY and CDR2 SVGEGT. The CDR3 length is 10 residues. The CDR3 DNA follows: TGTGCCAGCAGTGAATCCGGGGTTTGCTTT. Protein product: CASSESGVCF.

On this clonotype: Given the absence of the conserved phenylalanine or tryptophan at the CDR3 end, a read error is likely. The DNA is left out, because the CDR3 cannot be placed on it with certainty; the CDR3 is given as TCRdb lists it. V is TRBV7-9 and J is TRBJ1-2; no check of the table's D call, TRBD1, against the DNA was made. Inclusive of both ends, the CDR3 amounts to 8 amino acids. Germline V CDR1 and CDR2: SEHNR, FQNEAQ (reference sequence). The CDR3 is CASSQGPS.

The rearrangement uses TRBV2 and TRBJ1-1; no clear D gene. Germline V lookup: CDR1 SNHLY, CDR2 FYNNEI. The germline V and J ends were trimmed by 7 bases and 1 base, with 16 bases remaining between them. The CDR3 length is 15 residues. CDR3 DNA sequence: TGTGCCAGCACCCAAAGTTGGGGTACGAACACTGAAGCTTTCTTT. Protein: CASTQSWGTNTEAFF.

The rearrangement uses TRBV25-1 and TRBJ2-5; 7 bases agree with TRBD1. The end of the DNA fits TRBJ2-1 better, so the J call may be wrong. Germline V gene sequence: CDR1 MGHDK, CDR2 SYGVNS. The CDR3 covers 15 residues. CDR3 protein: CASSELGTADNEQFF. The CDR3 DNA reads TGTGCCAGCAGTGAATTGGGGACAGCGGACAATGAGCAGTTCTTC.

The genes are TRBV12-1 and TRBJ1-4; the DNA was not compared with TRBD1, the D call given in the table. TRBV12-1 is recorded as a pseudogene. This CDR3 is built from 14 residues. CDR3 residues: CASSFGGTDEKLFF. The CDR3 nucleotides read TGTGCCAGCAGCTTTGGGGGGACAGATGAAAAACTGTTTTTT.

This clonotype was observed a few times. CDR3 nucleotides: TGTGCCAGCAGCTTAATGGAGGGATGGGAGACCCAGTACTTC. Protein: CASSLMEGWETQYF. This sequence joins TRBV7-2 and TRBJ2-5, with D tentatively TRBD2 (6 bases). Deletions cut 2 bases from V and 5 bases from J, with 12 bases between. The CDR3 is made up of 14 amino acids. The germline CDR1 and CDR2 sequences are SGHTA and FQGNSA.

A remark on this clonotype: This likely comes from a read error, as the CDR3 has no conserved phenylalanine or tryptophan at its end. It is unclear where the CDR3 begins or ends on the DNA, so no DNA is shown, and the CDR3 is as TCRdb lists it. This chain uses TRBV7-8 with TRBJ2-2. Termini included, the CDR3 measures 8 amino acids. Germline lookup yields CDR1 SGHVS and CDR2 FQNEAQ. The CDR3 reads CASSLVSA.

The chain couples TRBV29-1 to TRBJ2-5; 9 positions agree with TRBD2. V lost 4 bases, J lost 3 bases, and 9 bases stayed unmatched. The CDR3 is 15 amino acids. Germline-derived CDR1 and CDR2 are SQVTM and ANQGSEA. The CDR3 sequence is CSVVRAGGPKETQYF. The CDR3 DNA follows: TGCAGCGTTGTAAGAGCGGGAGGACCAAAAGAGACCCAGTACTTC.

The rearrangement uses TRBV11-3 and TRBJ1-1, with D unresolved. Trimming shortened V by 4 bases and J by 4 bases, and 13 bases separated the two germline ends. This CDR3 is 14 amino acids long. Germline loops: CDR1 SGHNT, CDR2 YENEEA. The CDR3 DNA reads as TGTGCCAGCAGCTCTCAACGCGTGGGCACTGAAGCTTTCTTT. Protein sequence: CASSSQRVGTEAFF. Full variable domain (missing parts from reference TRBV11-3 and TRBJ1-1): EAGVVQSPRYKIIEKKQPVAFWCNPISGHNTLYWYLQNLGQGPELLIRYENEEAVDDSQLPKDRFSAERLKGVDSTLKIQPAELGDSAVYLCASSSQRVGTEAFFGQGTRLTVV.

Concerning this clonotype: The CDR3 does not end in the conserved phenylalanine or tryptophan, so this is likely a read error. The chain links TRBV25-1 to TRBJ1-1, with a weak D call TRBD1 (5 bases). The CDR3 spans 15 residues. Germline CDR1 and CDR2: MGHDK and SYGVNS. DNA for the CDR3: TGCGCCAGCAGCGTCCGAGTTACAGGGAACACTGAAGCTTTCCTT. Translating it yields CASSVRVTGNTEAFL.

The chain links TRBV20-1 to TRBJ2-5, with TRBD1 as a possible D gene (5 bases). This CDR3 spans 13 amino acids. Per germline, CDR1 DFQATT and CDR2 SNEGSKA (reference sequence). Between the trimmed V and J ends, which lost 0 bases and 3 bases, there was a span of 8 bases. CDR3 sequence reads: CSARDPREETQYF. CDR3 bases: TGCAGTGCTAGAGATCCCAGGGAAGAGACCCAGTACTTC.

This clonotype was observed many times. V gene TRBV2 combines with J gene TRBJ2-5, with unresolved D. Trimming pared 8 bases from V and 2 bases from J, leaving 6 bases between. The CDR3 contains 11 residues. CDR1 is SNHLY, CDR2 FYNNEI, per germline. The CDR3 protein is CASDGQETQYF. The DNA for the CDR3 is TGTGCCAGCGACGGACAAGAGACCCAGTACTTC.

This clonotype showed up just a few times. The V gene is TRBV19, the J gene TRBJ2-7, with D possibly TRBD1 on 6 matching bases. CDR1 is LNHDA, CDR2 SQIVND, per germline (reference sequence). This CDR3 is 12 amino acids long. Deletions cut 3 bases from V and 6 bases from J, with 9 bases between. This chain's CDR3 is CASSITRGEQYF. CDR3 DNA sequence: TGTGCCAGTAGTATTACCAGGGGCGAGCAGTACTTC.

This clonotype showed up many times. The chain joins TRBV7-6 to TRBJ1-3; D ambiguous. Germline-derived CDR1 and CDR2 are SGHVS and FNYEAQ. V shed 5 bases and J shed 0 bases, with 11 bases lying between them. The CDR3 runs 15 residues. Here the CDR3 reads CASSQDRFSGNTIYF. CDR3 bases: TGTGCCAGCAGCCAAGATCGGTTCTCTGGAAACACCATATATTTT.

The rearrangement uses TRBV7-3 and TRBJ2-3, with 7 bases aligning to TRBD2. V lost 5 bases to trimming and J lost 4 bases; unmatched junction nucleotides: 12. Germline V gives CDR1 SGHTA, CDR2 FQGTGA. This CDR3 is built from 16 residues. In DNA form, the CDR3 reads TGTGCCAGCAGCCCATTCGTCCGGGAGGCGGCAGATACGCAGTATTTT. Its protein is CASSPFVREAADTQYF.

This clonotype showed up just once. The chain recombines TRBV7-3 with TRBJ2-5; TRBD2 is a possible D gene (5 bases). This CDR3 spans 14 amino acids. In germline, CDR1 is SGHTA, CDR2 FQGTGA. The V end was cut by 5 bases, the J end by 7 bases, with 17 bases between. This CDR3 reads CASSPDTGNLTQYF. The CDR3 DNA sequence: TGTGCCAGCAGCCCTGACACCGGGAATCTGACCCAGTACTTC.

The V and J genes are TRBV7-2 and TRBJ2-7; D gene uncertain. Germline loops: CDR1 SGHTA, CDR2 FQGNSA. This CDR3 has 15 residues. Between the trimmed V and J ends, which lost 3 bases and 4 bases, there was a span of 16 bases. This chain's CDR3 is CASSFSVRVGYEQYF. As DNA, the CDR3 is TGTGCCAGCAGCTTTTCCGTTAGGGTGGGTTACGAGCAGTACTTC.

V gene TRBV5-1 combines with J gene TRBJ1-4; the D is unclear. This CDR3 has 13 amino acids. The germline V and J ends were trimmed by 5 bases and 7 bases, with 12 bases remaining between them. Germline V lookup: CDR1 SGHRS, CDR2 YFSETQ. The CDR3 bases are TGCGCCAGCAGGTTCGGGCCCAGTGAAAAACTGTTTTTT. Protein: CASRFGPSEKLFF.

This sequence joins TRBV25-1 and TRBJ1-1, with D maybe TRBD1 (5 bases). CDR3 length: 13 residues. Per germline, CDR1 MGHDK and CDR2 SYGVNS. V was trimmed by 11 bases and J by 1 base, leaving 14 bases between them. In nucleotides, the CDR3 is TGTGCCTGGATAGGGGCGGAGAACACTGAAGCTTTCTTT. This translates into CAWIGAENTEAFF. The full variable domain, rest sourced from reference TRBV25-1 and TRBJ1-1, is EADIYQTPRYLVIGTGKKITLECSQTMGHDKMYWYQQDPGMELHLIHYSYGVNSTEKGDLSSESTVSRIRTEHFPLTLESARPSHTSQYLCAWIGAENTEAFFGQGTRLTVV.

The J gene is TRBJ1-6, the V gene TRBV7-2; TRBD1 matches at 9 bases. Germline values: CDR1 SGHTA, CDR2 FQGNSA. The CDR3 runs 15 residues. J was trimmed by 10 bases and V by 0 bases; bases with no gene match: 4. CDR3 coding DNA: TGTGCCAGCAGCTTAGCACAGGGGGCAGGGTCACCCCTCCACTTT. Its translation: CASSLAQGAGSPLHF.

In the case of this clonotype: One junction end does not reproduce the germline sequence, and a read error may be involved. This sequence joins TRBV12-3 or TRBV12-4 and TRBJ2-5; D possibly matches TRBD1 or TRBD2 (6 bases each). The CDR3 length is 14 residues. In DNA, the CDR3 is TGCGCCAGCAGCCAAGCCCTAGGAGGGGGGACCCAGTACTTC. As protein: CASSQALGGGTQYF.

The V call is TRBV11-2, the J call TRBJ2-5; 7 bases agree with TRBD2. Trimming cost V 8 bases and J 0 bases; bases outside gene matches: 3. CDR3 length: 13 amino acids. CDR1 and CDR2 from the germline V gene are SGHAT and FQNNGV. The CDR3 DNA is TGTGCCAGCGGCGGGAGAAACCAAGAGACCCAGTACTTC. Its translation: CASGGRNQETQYF.

The chain carries TRBV7-3 and TRBJ2-7, with a weak D call TRBD1 (5 bases). CDR1 and CDR2 from the germline V gene are SGHTA and FQGTGA. V gave up 1 base and J gave up 5 bases, with 12 bases separating them. The CDR3 length is 14 residues. CDR3: CASSLRQTFHEQYF. In DNA, the CDR3 is TGTGCCAGCAGCTTAAGACAGACATTCCACGAGCAGTACTTC.